The entry that follows covers one T cell receptor beta chain sequence. Its antigen remains unidentified. The data were obtained in a study of graft-versus-host responses after intestinal transplantation. Study summary: Those transplanted obtained multivisceral, liver-intestinal, or isolated intestinal grafts.

Only in-frame clones appear in the TCRdb table, and some are missing; sequencing was by immunoSEQ multiplex PCR. This sample has more than 100,000 clones, with 85% to 95% found just once. Overall study findings and caveats: Those patients showing graft-donor T cell macrochimerism displayed high graft-versus-host to host-versus-graft clonal ratios in allografts.

Trimming took off 5 bases at V and 1 base at J, with 12 bases between the two ends. Per germline, CDR1 SQVTM and CDR2 ANQGSEA. The CDR3 is 13 amino acids. The sample was unstimulated CD4+ T cells sorted from spleen or lymph node cells, taken before intestinal transplant. The TCR sequence derives from a human donor who received an intestinal transplant. The chain couples TRBV29-1 to TRBJ2-7; D is perhaps TRBD2 (6 bases). CDR3 DNA sequence: TGCAGCGTTCGCCCGGAGGGATCCTACGAGCAGTACTTC. Protein: CSVRPEGSYEQYF.